The T cell receptor (beta chain) described here comes from a study of CD8+ T cells in alopecia areata. Study-wide background: For 6 to 18 months, tofacitinib was taken, and 6 months off drug followed.

Study-wide results and limits: Relative to normal scalp, lesional scalp, especially alopecia totalis/universalis, showed higher clonality. Many expanded lesional clones persisted in scalp and blood during tofacitinib treatment.

This clone was counted between two and nine times. Its cognate antigen is unknown. Sequencing relied on a cDNA template that was reverse transcribed from extracted RNA. Assay: immunoSEQ multiplex PCR; the TCRdb copy retains only in-frame clones and omits some. The profile shows about 200,000 clones, 45% to 65% of them singletons. Treatment given: oral pan-JAK inhibitor, 5-10 mg twice daily. Peripheral blood samples and lesional scalp punch biopsies were obtained from alopecia areata patients. The receptor's source is a human donor with alopecia areata. The material was CD4+ T cells sorted from blood, obtained at week 4, from a patient treated with tofacitinib.

The DNA of the CDR3 is TGTGCCAGCGGGCGTGGGGAGAACACTGAAGCTTTCTTT. This codes for CASGRGENTEAFF. J is TRBJ1-1 and V is TRBV6-6; D remains unclear. The CDR3 is 13 residues long. V shed 8 bases and J shed 1 base, with 11 bases lying between them. CDR1 and CDR2 from the germline V gene are MNHNY and SVGAGI (reference sequence).